Each of the 18 T cell receptor beta chains below was sequenced from the same sample in a study of memory CD4+ T cells and cytomegalovirus serostatus. The sort gate was single viable CD3+CD4+CD8-CD45RO+ cells for memory CD4+ T cells. Measured with immunoSEQ multiplex PCR; TCRdb has only the in-frame clones, and not every one. The sample includes 55,000 to 75,000 clones, 75% to 90% of them seen just once. Sample: memory CD4+ T cells from blood. These receptors came from an adult in good health and CMV-seronegative.

The chain recombines TRBV28 with TRBJ2-7; 8 bases align to TRBD1. Looked up from germline, CDR1 is MDHEN and CDR2 is SYDVKM. J lost 0 bases, V lost 7 bases, and 8 bases had no gene match. The CDR3 spans 15 residues. The CDR3, as DNA: TGTGCCAGCACCTTTACAGGGGGGCCCTCCTACGAGCAGTACTTC. Amino acid sequence: CASTFTGGPSYEQYF.

The chain links TRBV10-3 to TRBJ1-5; D not certain. Between the trimmed V and J ends, which lost 2 bases and 6 bases, there was a span of 8 bases. The CDR3 runs to 13 residues. CDR1 ENHRY and CDR2 SYGVKD come from the germline V gene. CDR3 protein: CAISEGGRQPQHF. The CDR3 DNA is TGTGCCATCAGTGAGGGAGGGCGTCAGCCCCAGCATTTT.

CDR3 sequence reads: CASSLRDRGNQPQHF. The DNA of the CDR3 is TGTGCCAGTAGTCTTCGGGACAGGGGGAATCAGCCCCAGCATTTT. The chain recombines TRBV19 with TRBJ1-5, with 11 nucleotides matching TRBD1. The CDR3 sequence is 15 residues long. Germline CDR1 reads LNHDA; CDR2 reads SQIVND (reference sequence). V trimming: 5 bases; J trimming: 4 bases; junction bases outside the gene matches: 4.

The chain employs TRBV7-9 and TRBJ2-1; TRBD2 aligns across 9 bases. Germline-derived CDR1 and CDR2 are SEHNR and FQNEAQ (reference sequence). The CDR3 spans 17 residues. With V trimmed by 4 bases and J by 1 base, 8 bases remained unmatched. The CDR3 is CASSSGSGSGSYNEQFF. CDR3 in DNA: TGTGCCAGCAGCTCAGGTAGCGGGAGCGGGTCCTACAATGAGCAGTTCTTC.

The chain employs TRBV19 and TRBJ2-2; possible D gene TRBD2, 6 bases. The germline V and J ends were trimmed by 4 bases and 0 bases, with 9 bases remaining between them. Germline V gene lookup returns CDR1 LNHDA and CDR2 SQIVND (reference sequence). This CDR3 spans 15 amino acids. The CDR3 DNA reads as TGTGCCAGTAGTAGGAGGGAAGCGAACACCGGGGAGCTGTTTTTT. Encoded protein: CASSRREANTGELFF.

V gene TRBV14 combines with J gene TRBJ1-1; D uncertain. This CDR3 is built from 13 residues. Germline V gene sequence: CDR1 SGHDN, CDR2 FVKESK. V lost 6 bases and J lost 0, with 8 bases in between. CDR3 in amino acids: CASSQTVNTEAFF. CDR3 bases: TGTGCCAGCAGTCAAACCGTGAACACTGAAGCTTTCTTT.

This clone was seen only a few times. The CDR3 DNA follows: TGCGCCAGCAGCCAAGGACAGCCGAATCAGCCCCAGCATTTT. Amino acids: CASSQGQPNQPQHF. J is TRBJ1-5 and V is TRBV4-1, with D tentatively TRBD1 (5 bases). From germline, CDR1 is MGHRA and CDR2 YSYEKL. The CDR3 runs 14 residues. Trimming took off 1 base at V and 4 bases at J, with 8 bases between the two ends.

The chain employs TRBV2 and TRBJ2-7; tentatively, D is TRBD1 or TRBD2 (5 bases each). CDR3 size: 17 residues. Germline V gene data show CDR1 as SNHLY and CDR2 as FYNNEI. Trimming took off 4 bases at V and 0 bases at J, with 19 bases between the two ends. This chain's CDR3 is CASSGQYSGTDSYEQYF. The CDR3 region has the DNA TGTGCCAGCAGTGGACAGTACTCCGGGACGGACTCCTACGAGCAGTACTTC. Filled out from reference TRBV2 and TRBJ2-7, the complete variable domain reads EPEVTQTPSHQVTQMGQEVILRCVPISNHLYFYWYRQILGQKVEFLVSFYNNEISEKSEIFDDQFSVERPDGSNFTLKIRSTKLEDSAMYFCASSGQYSGTDSYEQYFGPGTRLTVT.

This clone is a singleton in its sample. V usage is TRBV2 and J usage is TRBJ2-2; 11 nucleotides match TRBD2. The V segment lost 3 bases and the J segment 5 bases; nucleotides outside the gene matches: 8. The CDR3 spans 17 residues. Looked up from germline, CDR1 is SNHLY and CDR2 is FYNNEI. The DNA of the CDR3 is TGTGCCAGCAGTGACACTAGCGGGAGAAGACGGACCGGGGAGCTGTTTTTT. Its translation is CASSDTSGRRRTGELFF.

V gene TRBV18 combines with J gene TRBJ2-1, with 7 nucleotides matching TRBD2. Losses at the gene ends were 4 bases for V and 9 bases for J; bases not matched to a gene: 12. CDR1 and CDR2 (germline): KGHSH, LQKENI. The CDR3 has 15 residues. Written as DNA, the CDR3 is TGTGCCAGCTCACGCCAGACTAGCAAGGGAGGTGAGCAGTTCTTC. Amino acid sequence: CASSRQTSKGGEQFF.

In DNA, the CDR3 is TGTGCCAGCTCACTAGGACGGACGAACACTGAAGCTTTCTTT. Protein: CASSLGRTNTEAFF. The chain couples TRBV18 to TRBJ1-1, with D uncertain. Trimming cost V 4 bases and J 1 base, with 10 bases left between them. This CDR3 contains 14 residues. Germline CDR1 and CDR2: KGHSH and LQKENI.

The chain employs TRBV28 and TRBJ1-3, with D uncertain. The CDR3 is made up of 15 amino acids. V was pared by 10 bases and J by 0 bases, with 16 bases between. Germline values: CDR1 MDHEN, CDR2 SYDVKM. CDR3 nucleotides: TGTGCCATCTCCTCACTCAATCCCTCTGGAAACACCATATATTTT. It encodes CAISSLNPSGNTIYF. The whole variable domain, filled in from reference TRBV28 and TRBJ1-3, reads DVKVTQSSRYLVKRTGEKVFLECVQDMDHENMFWYRQDPGLGLRLIYFSYDVKMKEKGDIPEGYSVSREKKERFSLILESASTNQTSMYLCAISSLNPSGNTIYFGEGSWLTVV.

The chain links TRBV5-4 to TRBJ1-4; tentatively, D is TRBD1 (5 bases). Per germline, CDR1 SGHNT and CDR2 YYREEE (reference sequence). V lost 0 bases to trimming and J lost 8 bases, with 11 bases between them. The CDR3 spans 14 residues. The CDR3, as DNA: TGTGCCAGCAGCTTGGACAGGTGGGCGGAAAAACTGTTTTTT. Amino acid sequence: CASSLDRWAEKLFF.

This clone was counted only a few times. J is TRBJ2-4 and V is TRBV18; TRBD1 matches at 9 bases. This CDR3 is built from 14 residues. The trim removed 8 bases at V and 0 bases at J, leaving 2 bases unmatched. Germline CDR1 and CDR2: KGHSH and LQKENI. The CDR3 sequence: CASAGQGAKNIQYF. CDR3 coding DNA: TGTGCCAGCGCGGGACAGGGAGCCAAAAACATTCAGTACTTC.

The chain links TRBV19 to TRBJ1-3; D might be TRBD1 (5 bases). The length of the CDR3 is 16 residues. Trimming left V 3 bases short and J 0 bases short, with 12 bases between. Germline CDR1 LNHDA, CDR2 SQIVND (reference sequence). CDR3 loop: CASSIGAAFSGNTIYF. For the CDR3, the DNA is TGTGCCAGTAGTATTGGGGCGGCCTTCTCTGGAAACACCATATATTTT.

The genes are TRBV6-6 and TRBJ1-4; D may be TRBD1 (6 bases). V gave up 6 bases and J gave up 3 bases, with 11 bases separating them. In germline, CDR1 is MNHNY, CDR2 SVGAGI (reference sequence). This CDR3 has 14 residues. The CDR3 loop reads CASRVTGSNEKLFF. Written as DNA, the CDR3 is TGTGCCAGCAGGGTTACAGGGTCTAATGAAAAACTGTTTTTT.

This chain links TRBV30 with TRBJ1-3, with TRBD1 as a possible D gene (6 bases). CDR3 length: 13 amino acids. The germline V and J ends were trimmed by 5 bases and 2 bases, with 10 bases remaining between them. Germline V gives CDR1 GTSNPN, CDR2 SVGIG (reference sequence). CDR3 sequence: CAWGQKAGNTIYF. The CDR3 nucleotides are TGTGCCTGGGGACAGAAGGCTGGAAACACCATATATTTT.

The CDR3 region is CAWSVRAGGYYEQYF. For the CDR3, the DNA is TGTGCCTGGAGTGTACGGGCAGGGGGGTACTACGAGCAGTACTTC. The rearrangement joins TRBV30 to TRBJ2-7; maybe TRBD1 (7 bases). V was cut by 0 bases and J by 3 bases, with 15 bases left in between. This CDR3 comprises 15 residues. From germline, CDR1 is GTSNPN and CDR2 SVGIG (reference sequence).